A single T cell receptor beta chain is shown here with its context. The antigen is undetermined. This specimen belongs to a study of shared clonotypes between healthy human individuals. Overall study context: CD8 memory received one plate per donor, CD8 naive two, CD4 memory three and CD4 naive three.

Study results and caveats: Owing to a small donor count, the genetic and exposure-history diversity represented was limited. In this cohort, only blood was sampled, and tissue repertoires likely differ.

The CDR3 runs 13 residues. Germline assignment: CDR1 SGHTA and CDR2 FQGTGA. V dropped 5 bases and J dropped 10; count of bases not matched to a gene: 7. Repertoires were generated with immunoSEQ multiplex PCR, while TCRdb's copy carries only in-frame clones and drops some. The repertoire holds 2,500,000 or so clones, with about 90% as singletons. The sequenced sample consisted of naive CD4+ T cells from PBMCs. As for subset: CD45RA+ positively selected. The receptor's source is a man aged 18 to 29 in good health. Some clones in this sample may be carry-over from other donors' samples. The gene calls are TRBV7-3 and TRBJ1-1, with 10 bases fitting TRBD1. CDR3 amino acids: CASSNTGTGAAFF. The CDR3 region has the DNA TGTGCCAGCAGCAACACCGGGACAGGGGCAGCTTTCTTT.